The clone carrying this TCR beta chain was recorded only once. Its target is not known. The sample comes from a study of shared clonotypes between healthy human individuals. Regarding the study as a whole: Across subsets, estimated richness was generally greater for naive than for memory populations.

Naive CD8 populations comprised CD45RO-negative cells positively selected for CCR7, excluding terminally differentiated effector memory CD45RA+ cells. Several immunoSEQ plates held equal portions of the genomic DNA taken from each subset. In the authors' methods: ImmunoSEQ supplied junction-only sequences lacking quality scores, so filtering was different. Using immunoSEQ multiplex PCR, the repertoire was profiled, and TCRdb retains in-frame clones only, with some absent. The V and J calls and the clone size are those of that table, but D and trimming were determined from the DNA. The sample records about 2,200,000 clones, about 92% being singletons. Trimming shortened V by 5 bases and J by 0 bases, and 7 bases separated the two germline ends. The CDR3 contains 14 residues. Germline CDR1 and CDR2: MNHEY and SMNVEV (reference sequence).

The V call is TRBV27, the J call TRBJ1-4; possibly TRBD1 for D (5 bases). This receptor was taken from a man between 18 and 29 years old in good health. Some clones in this sample may be carry-over from other donors' samples. The sample comprised naive CD8+ T cells from PBMCs. This CDR3 reads CASSPGATNEKLFF. DNA for the CDR3: TGTGCCAGCAGTCCGGGGGCAACTAATGAAAAACTGTTTTTT.